A selection of T cell receptor beta chains follows, all from one sample in a study of identical twins. One entry per CDR3 protein results from TCRdb running MiXCR on the 5' RACE reads. The sample carries 280,000 or so distinct CDR3 sequences, about 8.1% recorded once. The same specimen was also included in a second study, on yellow fever vaccine responses in identical twins.

Sample: memory (CD45RO+) T cells sorted from blood. These receptors were taken from a woman younger than 30 in good health. Both conserved end residues are part of each CDR3. The D gene is left open where the match is weak. Rows give clone size only sometimes, using once, few, many, or a class for an expanded clone.

length	size	V	J	D	CDR3	DNA
15	-	TRBV5-1	TRBJ2-2	TRBD1	CASSWDRSNTGELFF	TGCGCCAGCAGCTGGGACAGATCGAACACCGGGGAGCTGTTTTTT
15	many	TRBV12-3/TRBV12-4	TRBJ2-1	TRBD2	CASSLPYSGTNEQFF	TGTGCCAGCAGTTTACCCTATAGCGGGACCAATGAGCAGTTCTTC
14	many	TRBV12-3/TRBV12-4	TRBJ2-7	-	CASSLALHSYEQYF	TGTGCCAGCAGTTTAGCCCTTCACTCCTACGAGCAGTACTTC
12	-	TRBV29-1	TRBJ2-7	-	CSAGPERYEQYF	TGCAGCGCAGGTCCAGAACGCTACGAGCAGTACTTC
15	few	TRBV14	TRBJ1-1	-	CASSQGLGLLGEAFF	TGTGCCAGCAGCCAAGGCTTAGGATTGCTTGGGGAAGCTTTCTTT
15	many	TRBV3-1	TRBJ2-2	-	CASSQVRVPTGELFF	TGTGCCAGCAGCCAAGTAAGGGTACCGACCGGGGAGCTGTTTTTT
12	many	TRBV6-1	TRBJ1-5	-	CASSELHQPQHF	TGTGCCAGCAGTGAGCTCCATCAGCCCCAGCATTTT
16	-	TRBV7-8	TRBJ2-1	TRBD2	CASSLASRGGINEQFF	TGTGCCAGCAGCTTAGCGTCGCGGGGGGGAATCAATGAGCAGTTCTTC
13	many	TRBV11-2	TRBJ2-3	-	CASSLRPPDTQYF	TGTGCCAGCAGCCTTCGACCCCCAGATACGCAGTATTTT
19	many	TRBV7-8	TRBJ2-7	-	CASSPRRVREKGLSYEQYF	TGTGCCAGCAGCCCTAGGCGGGTCAGGGAAAAGGGGCTCTCCTACGAGCAGTACTTC
12	-	TRBV24-1	TRBJ2-7	-	CATSSGLGEQYF	TGTGCCACCAGTTCCGGATTGGGCGAGCAGTACTTC
19	few	TRBV5-4	TRBJ2-3	TRBD2	CASSLAPGPPSGATDTQYF	TGTGCCAGCAGCTTGGCCCCGGGGCCTCCTAGCGGGGCCACAGATACGCAGTATTTT
14	-	TRBV6-4	TRBJ1-1	TRBD1	CASSDSAGTAEAFF	TGTGCCAGCAGTGACTCGGCGGGGACAGCTGAAGCTTTCTTT
14	many	TRBV6-4	TRBJ1-6	TRBD1	CASSGGQGNSPLHF	TGTGCCAGCAGTGGGGGACAGGGAAATTCACCCCTCCACTTT
16	-	TRBV6-5	TRBJ2-5	TRBD2	CASSYSVGGGQETQYF	TGTGCCAGCAGTTACTCGGTCGGGGGGGGCCAAGAGACCCAGTACTTC
13	few	TRBV14	TRBJ2-3	-	CASSQTDRDTQYF	TGTGCCAGCAGCCAAACTGATCGAGATACGCAGTATTTT
15	few	TRBV7-9	TRBJ1-1	-	CASSYRQGRVTEAFF	TGTGCCAGCAGCTATAGGCAGGGCCGGGTTACTGAAGCTTTCTTT
14	few	TRBV5-4	TRBJ2-5	-	CASSHGSNQETQYF	TGTGCCAGCAGCCACGGGTCCAACCAAGAGACCCAGTACTTC
17	few	TRBV5-1	TRBJ2-5	TRBD2	CASSPGGSGGSQETQYF	TGCGCCAGCAGCCCCGGGGGGAGCGGGGGCTCCCAAGAGACCCAGTACTTC
14	many	TRBV6-1	TRBJ1-5	-	CASNPFGLNQPQHF	TGTGCCAGCAACCCGTTTGGGTTGAATCAGCCCCAGCATTTT
14	few	TRBV6-1	TRBJ1-2	TRBD1	CASSEVGTVNGYTF	TGTGCCAGCAGTGAAGTCGGGACAGTCAATGGCTACACCTTC
16	few	TRBV6-5	TRBJ2-1	TRBD2	CASSYSPSGSYNEQFF	TGTGCCAGCAGTTACTCGCCTAGCGGCTCCTACAATGAGCAGTTCTTC
16	-	TRBV5-8	TRBJ2-3	TRBD2	CASSFLAGETTDTQYF	TGTGCCAGCAGCTTCTTAGCGGGGGAGACCACAGATACGCAGTATTTT
13	few	TRBV11-2	TRBJ2-5	-	CASSLKAVETQYF	TGTGCCAGCAGCCTCAAGGCCGTGGAGACCCAGTACTTC
14	few	TRBV10-3	TRBJ2-1	-	CAISESGLSAEQFF	TGTGCCATCAGTGAGTCGGGTCTCAGCGCTGAGCAGTTCTTC
15	-	TRBV3-1	TRBJ2-3	-	CASSLGPTRVDTQYF	TGTGCCAGCAGCCTCGGCCCTACTCGGGTAGATACGCAGTATTTT
11	many	TRBV15	TRBJ2-5	-	CATRNRETQYF	TGTGCCACCAGAAACAGAGAGACCCAGTACTTC
14	many	TRBV2	TRBJ2-2	-	CASSEATRTGELFF	TGTGCCAGCAGTGAAGCTACACGGACCGGGGAGCTGTTTTTT
17	few	TRBV27	TRBJ2-1	-	CASSLGWQTGHSNEQFF	TGTGCCAGCAGTTTAGGTTGGCAGACGGGCCACTCGAATGAGCAGTTCTTC
15	few	TRBV20-1	TRBJ2-5	-	CSARVLLDRKETQYF	TGCAGTGCTAGAGTACTCTTGGACAGAAAAGAGACCCAGTACTTC
14	few	TRBV5-1	TRBJ2-3	-	CASSRLGGTDTQYF	TGCGCCAGCAGCCGACTTGGGGGGACAGATACGCAGTATTTT
19	-	TRBV5-1	TRBJ1-2	TRBD1	CASSSGAQDRARTRYGYTF	TGCGCCAGCAGCTCGGGGGCTCAAGACAGGGCAAGAACACGATATGGCTACACCTTC
13	-	TRBV12-3/TRBV12-4	TRBJ1-1	-	CASVGFVGTEAFF	TGTGCCAGCGTCGGGTTCGTTGGCACTGAAGCTTTCTTT
14	few	TRBV4-2	TRBJ2-1	-	CASSQAPKGNEQFF	TGTGCCAGCAGCCAAGCACCAAAGGGCAATGAGCAGTTCTTC
15	many	TRBV12-3/TRBV12-4	TRBJ2-5	-	CASSRLNADGETQYF	TGTGCCAGCAGTCGACTGAACGCCGACGGGGAGACCCAGTACTTC
16	-	TRBV7-6	TRBJ2-2	TRBD2	CASSNRTSGATGELFF	TGTGCCAGCAGCAATCGGACTAGCGGGGCCACCGGGGAGCTGTTTTTT
11	many	TRBV20-1	TRBJ2-3	-	CSARTGHAQYF	TGCAGTGCTAGAACAGGGCACGCGCAGTATTTT
12	many	TRBV11-2	TRBJ2-1	-	CASSQGLYEQFF	TGTGCCAGCAGCCAGGGACTCTACGAGCAGTTCTTC
16	few	TRBV4-1	TRBJ2-1	TRBD1	CASSQVPDRTSNEQFF	TGCGCCAGCAGCCAAGTTCCGGACAGGACATCTAATGAGCAGTTCTTC
13	many	TRBV20-1	TRBJ2-1	TRBD2	CSARRTSGIEQFF	TGCAGTGCTCGCCGGACTAGCGGGATTGAGCAGTTCTTC
16	-	TRBV7-3	TRBJ2-2	TRBD2	CASSLIFSGSTGELFF	TGTGCCAGCAGCTTAATATTTAGCGGGAGTACCGGGGAGCTGTTTTTT
17	few	TRBV5-1	TRBJ2-1	TRBD2	CASSPTQMRGFYNEQFF	TGCGCCAGCAGCCCAACGCAAATGCGGGGGTTTTACAATGAGCAGTTCTTC
13	-	TRBV12-3/TRBV12-4	TRBJ2-7	-	CASSFRGSREQYF	TGTGCCAGCAGTTTTAGGGGGTCTCGCGAGCAGTACTTC
16	many	TRBV6-1	TRBJ1-5	TRBD1	CASSEGARGPNQPQHF	TGTGCCAGCAGTGAAGGGGCCAGGGGGCCTAATCAGCCCCAGCATTTT
13	-	TRBV12-5	TRBJ1-1	-	CAIGRLRFPEAFF	TGTGCCATAGGCCGTCTGCGCTTTCCTGAAGCTTTCTTT
14	once	TRBV7-6	TRBJ2-2	TRBD1	CASSWLQGTGELFF	TGTGCCAGCAGCTGGTTACAGGGGACCGGGGAGCTGTTTTTT